One and the same sample provided the 29 T cell receptor beta chains below, sequenced in a study of CD8 T cells in Susac syndrome. An amount of RNA that ranged from roughly 0.45 to 1 ug was reverse transcribed with random hexamers. TCRdb fed the immunoSEQ multiplex PCR reads into MiXCR, producing one record per CDR3 protein. The sample has tens of thousands of distinct CDR3 sequences, about 92% seen once. The specimen was CD8+ T cells from PBMCs. The receptors were sampled from a human donor with multiple sclerosis.

This chain links TRBV7-2 with TRBJ1-1; D is unresolved. The CDR3 is made up of 17 amino acids. The V end lost 1 base, the J end lost 0 bases, and 15 bases lay between the germline ends. Per germline, CDR1 SGHTA and CDR2 FQGNSA. The CDR3: CASSLGSGQALNTEAFF. CDR3 bases: TGTGCCAGCAGCTTAGGATCCGGGCAGGCATTGAACACTGAAGCTTTCTTT. Full variable domain (remainder filled in from reference TRBV7-2 and TRBJ1-1): GAGVSQSPSNKVTEKGKDVELRCDPISGHTALYWYRQSLGQGLEFLIYFQGNSAPDKSGLPSDRFSAERTGGSVSTLTIQRTQQEDSAVYLCASSLGSGQALNTEAFFGQGTRLTVV.

Here the CDR3 reads CASSERGGFYGYTF. The CDR3 DNA is TGTGCCAGCAGTGAAAGGGGGGGCTTCTATGGCTACACCTTC. This chain links TRBV2 with TRBJ1-2; perhaps TRBD1 as D (6 bases). There are 14 residues in the CDR3. Germline CDR1 SNHLY, CDR2 FYNNEI. Trimming pared 2 bases from V and 4 bases from J, leaving 11 bases between.

This chain uses TRBV20-1 with TRBJ2-1; a weak D match, TRBD1 (5 bases). The V gene's germline CDR1 is DFQATT and CDR2 SNEGSKA (reference sequence). Trimming pared 1 base from V and 1 base from J, leaving 23 bases between. The CDR3 contains 19 residues. CDR3 nucleotides: TGCAGTGCTAGAGGGAAGGGGAACAGCCAATATTTTTCCTACAATGAGCAGTTCTTC. This encodes CSARGKGNSQYFSYNEQFF.

This clonotype appeared once. The chain has TRBV9 and TRBJ1-1; D call uncertain. Trimming left V 4 bases short and J 6 bases short, with 13 bases between. The CDR3 runs to 13 residues. CDR1 and CDR2 from the germline V gene are SGDLS and YYNGEE. The CDR3 bases are TGTGCCAGCAGCCCTTCGTCCGGCGCTGAAGCTTTCTTT. Its protein is CASSPSSGAEAFF.

The J gene is TRBJ2-7, the V gene TRBV7-9, with D possibly matching TRBD2 (5 bases). Germline V CDR1 and CDR2: SEHNR, FQNEAQ (reference sequence). The CDR3 is made up of 11 amino acids. Trimming took off 5 bases at V and 9 bases at J, with 11 bases between the two ends. In nucleotides, the CDR3 is TGTGCCAGCAGCCGAGTTCGGGGGCAGTACTTC. It encodes CASSRVRGQYF.

The chain is built from TRBV7-3 and TRBJ1-1; the D is unclear. From germline, CDR1 is SGHTA and CDR2 FQGTGA. The CDR3 is 13 amino acids. V was trimmed by 6 bases and J by 2 bases, leaving 10 bases between them. The CDR3 sequence: CASSYQVNTEAFF. Here the CDR3 DNA reads TGTGCCAGCAGTTACCAGGTAAACACTGAAGCTTTCTTT.

The chain is built from TRBV7-9 and TRBJ1-1; 10 positions agree with TRBD1. The CDR3 loop spans 15 amino acids. Trimming cost V 3 bases and J 4 bases; bases outside gene matches: 5. Germline V gene sequence: CDR1 SEHNR, CDR2 FQNEAQ (reference sequence). CDR3 sequence: CASSLGQGFGTEAFF. CDR3 sequence (DNA): TGTGCCAGCAGCTTGGGACAGGGGTTTGGCACTGAAGCTTTCTTT.

This clonotype showed up just a few times. The CDR3 loop is CASSESGGSQYF. The CDR3 DNA follows: TGTGCCAGCAGTGAGAGCGGGGGCAGCCAGTACTTC. The chain couples TRBV2 to TRBJ2-5; 8 bases are a match to TRBD2. The germline V gene encodes CDR1 SNHLY and CDR2 FYNNEI. The CDR3 length is 12 residues. V lost 3 bases, J lost 10 bases, and 4 bases stayed unmatched. Based on the CDR3 plus reference TRBV2 and TRBJ2-5, the full variable domain is EPEVTQTPSHQVTQMGQEVILRCVPISNHLYFYWYRQILGQKVEFLVSFYNNEISEKSEIFDDQFSVERPDGSNFTLKIRSTKLEDSAMYFCASSESGGSQYFGPGTRLLVL.

The rearrangement links TRBV16 to TRBJ1-6; D unclear. The V gene's germline CDR1 is KGHSY and CDR2 FQNENV. This CDR3 region has 14 residues. The V and J ends lost 2 bases and 10 bases respectively, with 12 bases between them. CDR3 sequence reads: CASSQGVYGSPLHF. The DNA for the CDR3 is TGTGCCAGCAGCCAAGGGGTTTACGGGTCACCCCTCCACTTT.

This chain joins TRBV7-7 and TRBJ2-1; D remains unclear. V lost 1 base and J 12 bases, leaving 13 bases between the germline ends. CDR3 length: 13 residues. Germline V CDR1 and CDR2: SSHAT, FNYEAQ (reference sequence). The CDR3 loop is CASSLVVGDGQFF. DNA of the CDR3: TGTGCCAGCAGCTTAGTAGTCGGAGACGGGCAGTTCTTC.

The CDR3 is CASSFEGIGTYEQYF. CDR3 DNA sequence: TGTGCCAGCAGCTTTGAGGGGATCGGGACCTACGAGCAGTACTTC. The chain employs TRBV7-8 and TRBJ2-7, with D perhaps given as TRBD1 or TRBD2 (5 bases each). The CDR3 is 15 residues long. Trimming took 3 bases from V and 2 from J, leaving 14 bases between them. Germline values: CDR1 SGHVS, CDR2 FQNEAQ. The entire variable domain, with the rest obtained from reference TRBV7-8 and TRBJ2-7, is as follows: GAGVSQSPRYKVAKRGQDVALRCDPISGHVSLFWYQQALGQGPEFLTYFQNEAQLDKSGLPSDRFFAERPEGSVSTLKIQRTQQEDSAVYLCASSFEGIGTYEQYFGPGTRLTVT.

CDR3 nucleotides: TGTGCCAGCAGCTTGGTGGTCGACGGAAACATTCAGTACTTC. The encoded protein is CASSLVVDGNIQYF. The chain is built from TRBV5-4 and TRBJ2-4; no firm D call. The V end lost 0 bases, the J end lost 6 bases, and 10 bases lay between the germline ends. The CDR3 has 14 residues. Germline lookup yields CDR1 SGHNT and CDR2 YYREEE (reference sequence).

The V and J genes are TRBV28 and TRBJ2-1; possible D gene TRBD2, 5 bases. In germline, CDR1 is MDHEN, CDR2 SYDVKM. Trimming left V 10 bases short and J 7 bases short, with 26 bases between. CDR3 length: 16 residues. This chain's CDR3 is CATSTSVLVGLNEQFF. The CDR3 DNA reads TGTGCCACCTCGACCTCGGTACTAGTAGGCCTAAATGAGCAGTTCTTC. The variable domain in full, completed from reference TRBV28 and TRBJ2-1, reads DVKVTQSSRYLVKRTGEKVFLECVQDMDHENMFWYRQDPGLGLRLIYFSYDVKMKEKGDIPEGYSVSREKKERFSLILESASTNQTSMYLCATSTSVLVGLNEQFFGPGTRLTVL.

A single count supports this clonotype. CDR3 protein: CASSLTFGTQTYEQYF. The CDR3 nucleotides are TGTGCCAGCAGCTTAACTTTCGGGACCCAGACCTACGAGCAGTACTTC. This chain connects TRBV7-9 to TRBJ2-7; D may be TRBD1 or TRBD2 (5 bases each). Trimming stripped 2 bases from V and 2 bases from J, with 16 bases between. This CDR3 contains 16 residues. CDR1 and CDR2 (germline): SEHNR, FQNEAQ (reference sequence).

The chain combines TRBV20-1 with TRBJ2-2, with D tentatively TRBD1 (5 bases). V was pared by 0 bases and J by 5 bases, with 10 bases between. Germline assignment: CDR1 DFQATT and CDR2 SNEGSKA (reference sequence). The CDR3 covers 14 residues. CDR3 coding DNA: TGCAGTGCTAGAGATAACAGGCGGACCGGGGAGCTGTTTTTT. As protein: CSARDNRRTGELFF.

The J gene is TRBJ2-7, the V gene TRBV5-6, with D possibly TRBD1 on 6 matching bases. The CDR3 runs to 16 residues. V lost 0 bases and J 0 bases, leaving 13 bases between the germline ends. From germline, CDR1 is SGHDT and CDR2 YYEEEE. CDR3 region: CASSLVQGMSSYEQYF. In nucleotides, the CDR3 is TGTGCCAGCAGCTTGGTCCAGGGGATGAGCTCCTACGAGCAGTACTTC.

J is TRBJ2-2 and V is TRBV7-8; 7 bases map to TRBD2. Per the germline V gene, CDR1 is SGHVS and CDR2 is FQNEAQ. With 2 bases clipped from V and 6 bases from J, the junction kept 6 bases outside the gene matches. CDR3 length: 15 residues. This chain's CDR3 is CASSLIGGSAGELFF. CDR3 bases: TGTGCCAGCAGCTTAATCGGCGGGAGCGCCGGGGAGCTGTTTTTT. The full variable domain, its missing parts supplied by reference TRBV7-8 and TRBJ2-2, is GAGVSQSPRYKVAKRGQDVALRCDPISGHVSLFWYQQALGQGPEFLTYFQNEAQLDKSGLPSDRFFAERPEGSVSTLKIQRTQQEDSAVYLCASSLIGGSAGELFFGEGSRLTVL.

The chain joins TRBV7-6 to TRBJ2-7, with D possibly being TRBD1 (6 bases). V was clipped by 1 base and J by 0 bases, with 10 bases between them. This CDR3 spans 15 amino acids. The V gene's germline CDR1 is SGHVS and CDR2 FNYEAQ. In DNA, the CDR3 is TGTGCCAGCAGCTTAGAGGCAGGGGTCTCCTACGAGCAGTACTTC. Protein: CASSLEAGVSYEQYF.

The V and J genes are TRBV7-6 and TRBJ2-7, with TRBD2 matching over 12 bases. J gave up 7 bases and V 5 bases, and 9 bases lay outside the gene matches. The CDR3 extends over 15 amino acids. Germline loops: CDR1 SGHVS, CDR2 FNYEAQ. Here the CDR3 reads CASSQGHGLAGEQYF. The CDR3 DNA sequence: TGTGCCAGCAGCCAGGGGCACGGACTAGCGGGGGAGCAGTACTTC.

The chain has TRBV28 and TRBJ2-7, with 10 bases fitting TRBD2. V shed 6 bases, J shed 4 bases, and the junction held 9 bases outside the gene matches. Germline V gene sequence: CDR1 MDHEN, CDR2 SYDVKM. The CDR3 is made up of 15 amino acids. The CDR3 here is CASSLLAGTLYEQYF. The CDR3 DNA reads as TGTGCCAGCAGCCTACTAGCGGGGACATTGTACGAGCAGTACTTC.

This clonotype has only one observation. The rearrangement joins TRBV5-1 to TRBJ2-7, with D maybe TRBD2 (7 bases). V dropped 4 bases and J dropped 4 bases, with 21 bases sitting between them. CDR3 length equals 16 residues. CDR1 SGHRS and CDR2 YFSETQ come from the germline V gene. The CDR3 DNA reads TGCGCCAGCAGCGTAAACAGGGACTATTCGGGATACGAGCAGTACTTC. This gives the protein CASSVNRDYSGYEQYF.

The chain links TRBV29-1 to TRBJ2-6; 7 bases are shared with TRBD1. This CDR3 has 18 amino acids. The germline CDR1 and CDR2 sequences are SQVTM and ANQGSEA. V shed 3 bases, J shed 0 bases, and the junction held 11 bases outside the gene matches. The CDR3 is CSVERWDSYISGANVLTF. CDR3 in DNA: TGCAGCGTTGAGCGGTGGGACAGTTATATCTCTGGGGCCAACGTCCTGACTTTC. Combining the CDR3 with reference TRBV29-1 and TRBJ2-6 gives the whole variable domain SAVISQKPSRDICQRGTSLTIQCQVDSQVTMMFWYRQQPGQSLTLIATANQGSEATYESGFVIDKFPISRPNLTFSTLTVSNMSPEDSSIYLCSVERWDSYISGANVLTFGAGSRLTVL.

The V gene is TRBV27, the J gene TRBJ2-7; 10 bases are a match to TRBD1. The germline V gene encodes CDR1 MNHEY and CDR2 SMNVEV (reference sequence). The CDR3 spans 14 residues. V was pared by 0 bases and J by 9 bases, with 5 bases of the junction left unmatched. The DNA of the CDR3 is TGTGCCAGCAGTTTATCCGGGACAGGGGTGATGCAGTACTTC. Residues: CASSLSGTGVMQYF.

This clonotype has only a few counts. The CDR3 reads CASTRGLPGGISYEQYF. Written as DNA, the CDR3 is TGTGCCAGCACGAGAGGACTCCCTGGCGGGATCTCCTACGAGCAGTACTTC. The chain combines TRBV2 with TRBJ2-7, with D possibly being TRBD2 (6 bases). Trimming cost V 7 bases and J 0 bases, with 22 bases left between them. CDR3 length equals 17 residues. CDR1 is SNHLY, CDR2 FYNNEI, per germline.

This chain uses TRBV12-3 or TRBV12-4 with TRBJ1-4, with D uncertain. V was shortened by 5 bases and J by 7 bases, with 14 bases between the two germline ends. This CDR3 has 14 residues. This chain's CDR3 is CASSPDGISEKLFF. In DNA, the CDR3 is TGTGCCAGCAGTCCAGACGGGATCAGTGAAAAACTGTTTTTT.

The chain joins TRBV9 to TRBJ2-7; maybe TRBD2 (6 bases). V was shortened by 3 bases and J by 6 bases, with 13 bases between the two germline ends. Germline V gene lookup returns CDR1 SGDLS and CDR2 YYNGEE. The CDR3 is 13 amino acids. This CDR3 reads CASSGRGPGEQYF. The CDR3 region has the DNA TGTGCCAGCAGCGGGCGGGGCCCGGGCGAGCAGTACTTC.

The chain's CDR3 is CACLQGVRGYF. The CDR3 coding sequence is TGTGCCTGCCTACAGGGGGTAAGGGGGTATTTT. The gene calls are TRBV30 and TRBJ2-3; 8 bases are shared with TRBD1. From germline, CDR1 is GTSNPN and CDR2 SVGIG (reference sequence). CDR3 size: 11 residues. J was trimmed by 14 bases and V by 6 bases; bases with no gene match: 10.

This chain connects TRBV12-3 or TRBV12-4 to TRBJ1-5, with D unresolved. V gave up 3 bases and J gave up 10 bases, with 16 bases separating them. The CDR3 contains 14 residues. For the CDR3, the DNA is TGTGCCAGCAGTTTGTCCCCGGCTGGGAATCCCCAGCATTTT. Amino acids: CASSLSPAGNPQHF.

J is TRBJ2-5 and V is TRBV9; D is tentatively TRBD1 or TRBD2 (5 bases each). The CDR3 covers 15 residues. The V and J ends lost 4 bases and 1 base respectively, with 14 bases between them. Looked up from germline, CDR1 is SGDLS and CDR2 is YYNGEE. The CDR3 DNA reads as TGTGCCAGCAGCCCCCCTGGGGGAACCCAAGAGACCCAGTACTTC. Protein: CASSPPGGTQETQYF.